The clone carrying this TCR beta chain has a count of ten or more. Its target is unknown. The data were taken from a study of Graves' ophthalmopathy and Graves' hyperthyroidism. Whole-study results and caveats: Appearing in blood as well were most expanded thyroid clonotypes above 0.001 frequency. Its predictions of ophthalmopathy progression gave the model over 65% sensitivity and 72% to 85% specificity.

The authors amplified TCR beta CDR3 regions from RNA transcripts. The library came from an HTBI-primed first-round RT-PCR and a second-round multiplex PCR. TCRdb ran MiXCR on the multiplex PCR reads and lists one entry per CDR3 protein. The sample has about 370,000 distinct CDR3 sequences, about a sixth seen once. Hyperthyroidism patients, aged 18 to 65, were newly diagnosed, under 2 months' duration. Diagnosis relied on clinical symptoms, serum thyroxine, TRAb, thyroid ultrasound and orbital computed tomography. Between the trimmed V and J ends, which lost 0 bases and 2 bases, there was a span of 11 bases. Germline CDR1 and CDR2: SGHRS and YFSETQ. The CDR3 is 15 residues long.

This sequence was found in an adult woman with stable Graves' hyperthyroidism. The chain has TRBV5-1 and TRBJ1-2, with unresolved D. What was sequenced was peripheral blood. Here the CDR3 reads CASSLVPDQNYGYTF. CDR3 in DNA: TGCGCCAGCAGCTTGGTTCCGGATCAGAACTATGGCTACACCTTC.